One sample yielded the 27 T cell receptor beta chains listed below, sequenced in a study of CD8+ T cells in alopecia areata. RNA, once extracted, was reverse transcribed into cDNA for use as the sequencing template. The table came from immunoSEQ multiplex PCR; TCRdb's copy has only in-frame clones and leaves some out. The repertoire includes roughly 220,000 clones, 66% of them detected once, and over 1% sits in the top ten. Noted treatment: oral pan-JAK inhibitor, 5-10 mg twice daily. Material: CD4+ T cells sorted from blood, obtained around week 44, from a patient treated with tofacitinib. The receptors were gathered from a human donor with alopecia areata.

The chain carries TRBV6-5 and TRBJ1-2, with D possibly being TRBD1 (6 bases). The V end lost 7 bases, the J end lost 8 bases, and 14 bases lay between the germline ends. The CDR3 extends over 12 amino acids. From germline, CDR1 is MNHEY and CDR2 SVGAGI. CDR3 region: CASTETGGGYTF. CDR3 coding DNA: TGTGCCAGCACCGAGACCGGGGGCGGCTACACCTTC.

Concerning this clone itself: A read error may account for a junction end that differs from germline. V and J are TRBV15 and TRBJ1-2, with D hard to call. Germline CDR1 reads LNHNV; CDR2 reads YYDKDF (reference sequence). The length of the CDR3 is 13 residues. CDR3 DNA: TGTGCCACCAGCAGAGATCCTCAAGGCAGTATTAAGTTC. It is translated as CATSRDPQGSIKF.

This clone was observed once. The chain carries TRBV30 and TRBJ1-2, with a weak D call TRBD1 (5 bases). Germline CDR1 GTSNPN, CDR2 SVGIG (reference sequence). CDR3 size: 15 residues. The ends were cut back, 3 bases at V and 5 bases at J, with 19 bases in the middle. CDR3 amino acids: CAWRVRGSGGYGYTF. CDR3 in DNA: TGTGCCTGGAGAGTACGCGGAAGTGGGGGGTATGGCTACACCTTC.

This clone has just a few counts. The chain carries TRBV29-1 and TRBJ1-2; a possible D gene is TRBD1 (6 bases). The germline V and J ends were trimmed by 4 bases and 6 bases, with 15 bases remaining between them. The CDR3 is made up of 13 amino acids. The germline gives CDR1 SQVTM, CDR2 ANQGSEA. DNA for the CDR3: TGCAGCGTTGGGGGGCGCGAGAATCATGGCTACACCTTC. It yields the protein CSVGGRENHGYTF. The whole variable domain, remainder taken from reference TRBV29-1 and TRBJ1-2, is SAVISQKPSRDICQRGTSLTIQCQVDSQVTMMFWYRQQPGQSLTLIATANQGSEATYESGFVIDKFPISRPNLTFSTLTVSNMSPEDSSIYLCSVGGRENHGYTFGSGTRLTVV.

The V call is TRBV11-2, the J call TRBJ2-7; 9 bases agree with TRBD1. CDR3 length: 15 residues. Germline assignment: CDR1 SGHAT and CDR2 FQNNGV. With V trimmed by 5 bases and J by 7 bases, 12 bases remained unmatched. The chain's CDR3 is CASSHDRDRAGEQYF. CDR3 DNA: TGTGCCAGCAGCCATGACCGGGACAGGGCCGGAGAGCAGTACTTC. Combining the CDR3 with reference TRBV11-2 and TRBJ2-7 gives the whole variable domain EAGVAQSPRYKIIEKRQSVAFWCNPISGHATLYWYQQILGQGPKLLIQFQNNGVVDDSQLPKDRFSAERLKGVDSTLKIQPAKLEDSAVYLCASSHDRDRAGEQYFGPGTRLTVT.

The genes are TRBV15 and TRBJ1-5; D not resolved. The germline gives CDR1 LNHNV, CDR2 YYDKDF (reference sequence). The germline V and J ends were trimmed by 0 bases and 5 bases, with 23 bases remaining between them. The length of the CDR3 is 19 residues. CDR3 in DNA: TGTGCCACCAGCAGAGATCCGCGAATAAAATATTCCGGCGATCAGCCCCAGCATTTT. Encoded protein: CATSRDPRIKYSGDQPQHF.

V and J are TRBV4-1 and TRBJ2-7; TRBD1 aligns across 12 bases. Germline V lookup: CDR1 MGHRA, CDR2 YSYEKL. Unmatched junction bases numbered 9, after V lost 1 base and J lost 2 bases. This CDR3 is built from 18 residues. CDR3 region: CASSQGSGTGGTPYEQYF. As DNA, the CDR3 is TGCGCCAGCAGCCAAGGCTCCGGGACAGGGGGCACTCCCTACGAGCAGTACTTC.

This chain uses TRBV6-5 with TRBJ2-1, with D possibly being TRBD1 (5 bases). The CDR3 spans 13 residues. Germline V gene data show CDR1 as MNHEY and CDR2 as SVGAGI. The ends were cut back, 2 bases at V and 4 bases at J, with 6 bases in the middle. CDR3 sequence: CASSYPGYNEQFF. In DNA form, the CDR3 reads TGTGCCAGCAGTTACCCAGGGTACAATGAGCAGTTCTTC.

Here the CDR3 DNA reads TGCAGTGCTAGAGGGGGTGTCGAGCAGTACTTC. It codes for CSARGGVEQYF. The chain carries TRBV20-1 and TRBJ2-7, with no clear D. The CDR3 has 11 residues. Trimming removed 1 base at V and 6 bases at J, with 7 bases between. CDR1 is DFQATT and CDR2 is SNEGSKA in the germline V gene (reference sequence).

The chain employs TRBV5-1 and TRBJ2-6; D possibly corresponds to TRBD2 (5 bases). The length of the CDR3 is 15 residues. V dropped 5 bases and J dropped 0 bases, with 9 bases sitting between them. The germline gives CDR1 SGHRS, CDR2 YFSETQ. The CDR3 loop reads CASRIEGSGANVLTF. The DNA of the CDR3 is TGCGCCAGCAGGATTGAGGGCTCTGGGGCCAACGTCCTGACTTTC.

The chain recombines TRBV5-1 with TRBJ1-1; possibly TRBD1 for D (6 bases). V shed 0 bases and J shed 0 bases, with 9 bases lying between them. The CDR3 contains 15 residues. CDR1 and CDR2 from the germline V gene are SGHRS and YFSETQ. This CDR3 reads CASSLAQGMNTEAFF. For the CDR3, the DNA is TGCGCCAGCAGCTTGGCCCAGGGGATGAACACTGAAGCTTTCTTT.

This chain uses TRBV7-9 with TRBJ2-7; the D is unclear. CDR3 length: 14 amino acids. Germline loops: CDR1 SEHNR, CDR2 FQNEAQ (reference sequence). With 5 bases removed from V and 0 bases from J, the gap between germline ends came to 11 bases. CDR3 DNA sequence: TGTGCCAGCAGCCCAGATGTGGTCTCCTACGAGCAGTACTTC. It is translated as CASSPDVVSYEQYF.

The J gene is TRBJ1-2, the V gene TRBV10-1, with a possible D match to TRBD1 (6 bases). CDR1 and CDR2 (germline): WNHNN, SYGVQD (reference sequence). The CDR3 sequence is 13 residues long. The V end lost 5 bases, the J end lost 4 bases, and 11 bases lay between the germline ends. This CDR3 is CASSPQGPYGYTF. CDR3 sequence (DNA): TGCGCCAGCAGTCCACAGGGCCCCTATGGCTACACCTTC.

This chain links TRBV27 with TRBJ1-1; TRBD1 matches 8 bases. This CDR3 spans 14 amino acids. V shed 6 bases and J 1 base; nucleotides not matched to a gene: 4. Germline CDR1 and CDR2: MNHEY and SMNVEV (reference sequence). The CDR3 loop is CASSRGQGNTEAFF. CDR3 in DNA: TGTGCCAGCAGCCGCGGACAGGGGAACACTGAAGCTTTCTTT.

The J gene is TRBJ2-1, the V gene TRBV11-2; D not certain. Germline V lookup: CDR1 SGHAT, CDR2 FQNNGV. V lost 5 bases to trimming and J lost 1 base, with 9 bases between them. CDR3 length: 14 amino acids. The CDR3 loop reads CASSPASSYNEQFF. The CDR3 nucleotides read TGTGCCAGCAGCCCAGCCAGTTCCTACAATGAGCAGTTCTTC.

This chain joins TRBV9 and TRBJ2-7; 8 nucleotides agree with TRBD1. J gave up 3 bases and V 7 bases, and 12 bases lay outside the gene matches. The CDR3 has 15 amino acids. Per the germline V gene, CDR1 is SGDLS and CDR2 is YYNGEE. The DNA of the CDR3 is TGTGCCAGCTCACCCGGACAGGGTGGATACTACGAGCAGTACTTC. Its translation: CASSPGQGGYYEQYF.

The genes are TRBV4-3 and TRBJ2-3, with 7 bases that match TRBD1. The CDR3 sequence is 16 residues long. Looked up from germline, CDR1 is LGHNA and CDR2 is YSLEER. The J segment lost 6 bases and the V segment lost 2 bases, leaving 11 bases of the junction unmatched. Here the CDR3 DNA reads TGCGCCAGCAGCCAACAAGCAACAGGGGATCTCGATACGCAGTATTTT. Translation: CASSQQATGDLDTQYF.

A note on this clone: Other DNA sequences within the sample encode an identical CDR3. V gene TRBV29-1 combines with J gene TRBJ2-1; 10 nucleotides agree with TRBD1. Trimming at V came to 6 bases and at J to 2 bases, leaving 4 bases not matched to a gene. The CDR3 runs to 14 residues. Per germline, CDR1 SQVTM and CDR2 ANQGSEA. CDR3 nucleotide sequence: TGCAGCGTCCTGGGACAGGGGACCTACAATGAGCAGTTCTTC. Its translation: CSVLGQGTYNEQFF.

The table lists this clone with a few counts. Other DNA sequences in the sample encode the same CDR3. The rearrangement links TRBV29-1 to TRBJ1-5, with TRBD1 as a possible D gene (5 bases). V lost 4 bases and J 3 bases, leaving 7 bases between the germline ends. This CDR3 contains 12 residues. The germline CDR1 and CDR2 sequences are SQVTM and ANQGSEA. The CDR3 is CSVGGNNQPQHF. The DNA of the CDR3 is TGCAGCGTTGGGGGGAACAATCAGCCCCAGCATTTT.

This CDR3 is CASSSLDTEAFF. The CDR3 DNA follows: TGTGCCAGCAGTTCTCTGGACACTGAAGCTTTCTTT. The V call is TRBV27, the J call TRBJ1-1, with D unclear. Germline V lookup: CDR1 MNHEY, CDR2 SMNVEV (reference sequence). CDR3 length: 12 amino acids. V was trimmed by 4 bases and J by 3 bases, leaving 6 bases between them.

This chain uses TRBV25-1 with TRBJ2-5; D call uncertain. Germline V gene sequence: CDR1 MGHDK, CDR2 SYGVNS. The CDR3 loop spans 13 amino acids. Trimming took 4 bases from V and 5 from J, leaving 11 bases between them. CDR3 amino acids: CASSGKESETQYF. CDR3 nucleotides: TGTGCCAGCAGTGGTAAGGAATCGGAGACCCAGTACTTC.

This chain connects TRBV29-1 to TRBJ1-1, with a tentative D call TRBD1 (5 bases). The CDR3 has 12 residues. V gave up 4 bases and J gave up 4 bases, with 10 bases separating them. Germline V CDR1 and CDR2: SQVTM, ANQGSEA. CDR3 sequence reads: CSVAGGATEAFF. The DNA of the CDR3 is TGCAGCGTTGCGGGTGGGGCCACTGAAGCTTTCTTT.

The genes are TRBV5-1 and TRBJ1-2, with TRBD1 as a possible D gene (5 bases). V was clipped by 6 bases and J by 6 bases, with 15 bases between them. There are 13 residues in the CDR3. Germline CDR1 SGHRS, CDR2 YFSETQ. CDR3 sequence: CASNNQGADGYTF. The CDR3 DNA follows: TGCGCCAGCAATAATCAGGGTGCCGATGGCTACACCTTC.

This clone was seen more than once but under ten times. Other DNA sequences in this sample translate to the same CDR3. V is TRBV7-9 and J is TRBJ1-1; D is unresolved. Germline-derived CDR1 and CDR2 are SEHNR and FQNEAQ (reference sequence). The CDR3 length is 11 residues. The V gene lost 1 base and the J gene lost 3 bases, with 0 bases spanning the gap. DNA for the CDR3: TGTGCCAGCAGCTTAGACACTGAAGCTTTCTTT. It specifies CASSLDTEAFF.

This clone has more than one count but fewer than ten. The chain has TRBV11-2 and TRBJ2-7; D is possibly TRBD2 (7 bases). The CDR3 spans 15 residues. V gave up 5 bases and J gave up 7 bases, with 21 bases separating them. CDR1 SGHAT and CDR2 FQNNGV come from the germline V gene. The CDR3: CASSPLRGGQGEQYF. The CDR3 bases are TGTGCCAGCAGCCCCCTTCGCGGGGGCCAAGGGGAGCAGTACTTC.

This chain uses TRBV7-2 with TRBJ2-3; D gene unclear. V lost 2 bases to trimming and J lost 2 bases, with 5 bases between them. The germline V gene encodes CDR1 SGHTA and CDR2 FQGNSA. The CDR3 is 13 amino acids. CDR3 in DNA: TGTGCCAGCAGCTTACCAGTCACAGATACGCAGTATTTT. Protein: CASSLPVTDTQYF.

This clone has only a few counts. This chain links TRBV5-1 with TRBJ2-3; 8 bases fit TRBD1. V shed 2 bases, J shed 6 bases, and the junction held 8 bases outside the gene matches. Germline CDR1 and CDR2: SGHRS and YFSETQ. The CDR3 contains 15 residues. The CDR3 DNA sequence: TGCGCCAGCAGCTTAATGGGACAGGTATCGGATACGCAGTATTTT. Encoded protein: CASSLMGQVSDTQYF.